A few counts support the clone carrying this T cell receptor (beta chain). Its antigen is undetermined. Using RNA template, CDR3s of TCR alpha and beta were amplified with iRepertoire arm-PCR. Tissue mRNA or PBMC total RNA, about 95-450 ng, went into one-step reverse transcription and amplification. TCRdb analysed the multiplex PCR reads with MiXCR anew, one entry per CDR3 protein. The sample contains under 150,000 distinct CDR3 sequences, approximately 39% of which appear only once. The data stem from a study of glioma-infiltrating T cells. Study-wide results and caveats: Very few CDR3 sequences were shared between tissue and blood. Tissue-blood divergence was below expectation in non-neoplastic patients, above in gliomas.

The length of the CDR3 is 12 residues. Germline CDR1 is MNHNS and CDR2 is SASEGT. V was trimmed by 6 bases and J by 4 bases, leaving 10 bases between them. V is TRBV6-1 and J is TRBJ2-7; D remains unclear. This clonotype was sampled from a human donor with low-grade glioma or glioblastoma, undergoing nonglioma brain surgery, or in good health (not recorded which). Material: glioma tissue, nonneoplastic brain tissue, or PBMCs (not recorded which). The CDR3 reads CASSDDPYEQYF. CDR3 coding DNA: TGTGCCAGCAGCGATGACCCTTACGAGCAGTACTTC.